This T cell receptor (beta chain) was recovered during a study of shared clonotypes between healthy human individuals. Overall study context: Three plates each covered CD4 naive and memory; CD8 naive two, CD8 memory one.

The V gene lost 0 bases and the J gene lost 5 bases, with 8 bases spanning the gap. Germline loops: CDR1 LGHNT, CDR2 FRNRAP. CDR3 length: 14 residues. Broader study findings: Rarefaction gave evidence that sorted-subset sequencing remained incomplete despite large depth. It was only blood that was sampled, and tissue repertoires likely differ.

The run depth of the assay was deep. Produced via immunoSEQ multiplex PCR; TCRdb's table is partial and in-frame only. The top ten hold roughly 0.14% of the sample, which has a few million clones, roughly nine tenths seen once. Concerning this clone itself: Antigen: not known.

This clonotype was obtained from a man between 18 and 35 years old in good health. This rearrangement joins TRBV12-5 to TRBJ2-1, with a tentative D call TRBD2 (6 bases). Sequencing input: naive CD4+ T cells sorted from blood. The subset here: CD45RA+ positively selected. The CDR3 is CASGLVGGNNEQFF. The CDR3 DNA sequence: TGTGCTAGTGGTTTGGTGGGAGGAAACAATGAGCAGTTCTTC.